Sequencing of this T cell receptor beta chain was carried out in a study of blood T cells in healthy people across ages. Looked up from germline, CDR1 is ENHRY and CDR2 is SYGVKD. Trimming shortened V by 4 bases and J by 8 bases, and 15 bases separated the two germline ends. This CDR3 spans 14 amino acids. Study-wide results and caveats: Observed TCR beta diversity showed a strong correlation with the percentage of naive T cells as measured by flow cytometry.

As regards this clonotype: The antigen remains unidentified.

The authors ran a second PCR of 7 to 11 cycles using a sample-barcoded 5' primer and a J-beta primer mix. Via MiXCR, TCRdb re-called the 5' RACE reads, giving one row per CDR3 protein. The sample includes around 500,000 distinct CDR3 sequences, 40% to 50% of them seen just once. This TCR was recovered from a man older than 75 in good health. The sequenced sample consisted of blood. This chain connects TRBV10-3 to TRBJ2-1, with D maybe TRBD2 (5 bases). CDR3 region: CAISGPSTRDEQFF. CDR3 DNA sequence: TGTGCCATCAGTGGCCCCTCCACTAGGGATGAGCAGTTCTTC.